This T cell receptor beta chain emerged from a study of T cell responses to AZD1222 COVID-19 vaccine. Study background: Second-dose intervals of approximately 4 or approximately 12 weeks were pooled.

Remarks on this clone: What it binds is unknown.

TCRdb's copy holds only in-frame clones and misses some; the assay was immunoSEQ multiplex PCR. The repertoire has roughly 250,000 clones, about 92% of them found once; the top ten carry 0.5% to 0.65%. Study results and caveats: At baseline, just five to seven AZD1222 recipients tested seropositive. Regions left unmutated in variants are reportedly the target of nearly half of spike-specific TCRs. Sampling that yielded the repertoires occurred only after the peak T cell response.

This receptor was identified in an adult in good health. Sequenced here: peripheral blood, sampled on day 0 of AZD1222 vaccination.

The CDR3 reads CASSPQGQGGIQYF. For the CDR3, the DNA is TGTGCCAGCTCACCACAGGGACAGGGGGGCATTCAGTACTTC. This chain links TRBV18 with TRBJ2-4; 11 nucleotides align to TRBD1. V gave up 1 base and J gave up 9 bases; unmatched junction bases: 2. The CDR3 consists of 14 residues. Germline-derived CDR1 and CDR2 are KGHSH and LQKENI.